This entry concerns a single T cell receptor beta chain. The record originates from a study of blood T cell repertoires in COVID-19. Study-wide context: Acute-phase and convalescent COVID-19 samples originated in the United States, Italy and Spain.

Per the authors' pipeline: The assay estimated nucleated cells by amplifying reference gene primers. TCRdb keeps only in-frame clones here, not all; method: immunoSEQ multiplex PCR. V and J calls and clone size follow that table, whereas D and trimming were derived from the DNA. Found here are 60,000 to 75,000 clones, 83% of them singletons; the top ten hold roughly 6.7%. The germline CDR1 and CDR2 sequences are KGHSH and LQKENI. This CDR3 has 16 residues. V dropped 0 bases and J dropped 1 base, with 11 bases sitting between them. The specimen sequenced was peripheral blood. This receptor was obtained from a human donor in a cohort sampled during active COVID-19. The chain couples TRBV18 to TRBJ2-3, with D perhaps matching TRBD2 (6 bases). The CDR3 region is CASSPPRREGTDTQYF. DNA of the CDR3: TGTGCCAGCTCACCACCTCGGAGGGAGGGCACAGATACGCAGTATTTT. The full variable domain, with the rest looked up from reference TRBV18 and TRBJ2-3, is NAGVMQNPRHLVRRRGQEARLRCSPMKGHSHVYWYRQLPEEGLKFMVYLQKENIIDESGMPKERFSAEFPKEGPSILRIQQVVRGDSAAYFCASSPPRREGTDTQYFGPGTRLTVL.